The 14 T cell receptor beta chains below come from one sample, sequenced in a study of spatial heterogeneity in lung cancer. TCRdb re-called the 5' RACE reads with MiXCR, one entry per CDR3 protein. The sample shows roughly 50,000 distinct CDR3 sequences, less than 9% of them seen only once. The time point is: sample taken at primary tumor resection. No cells were sorted before sequencing. The whole RNA sequenced was extracted from tumor, nontumor lung or frozen PBMC. The input for sequencing was PBMCs, taken at surgery. The receptors come from a female donor with early-stage non-small cell lung cancer.

This clonotype was observed a handful of times. This chain uses TRBV4-1 with TRBJ1-1; D possibly corresponds to TRBD1 (5 bases). The CDR3 is made up of 15 amino acids. Trimming took 6 bases from V and 4 from J, leaving 18 bases between them. Germline assignment: CDR1 MGHRA and CDR2 YSYEKL. The CDR3: CASSLSPGGGTEAFF. The CDR3 region has the DNA TGCGCCAGCAGTCTTTCCCCGGGGGGGGGCACTGAAGCTTTCTTT.

V gene TRBV11-2 combines with J gene TRBJ1-1; TRBD1 aligns across 9 bases. The J segment lost 4 bases and the V segment lost 4 bases, leaving 10 bases of the junction unmatched. The length of the CDR3 is 16 residues. From germline, CDR1 is SGHAT and CDR2 FQNNGV. The CDR3: CASSYPGQGIRTEAFF. CDR3 DNA: TGTGCCAGCAGCTACCCGGGACAGGGAATTCGCACTGAAGCTTTCTTT.

This clonotype has at least ten counts. V gene TRBV7-6 combines with J gene TRBJ1-5, with a possible D match to TRBD1 (5 bases). The germline V and J ends were trimmed by 0 bases and 9 bases, with 9 bases remaining between them. Germline CDR1 is SGHVS and CDR2 is FNYEAQ. The CDR3 is made up of 13 amino acids. The CDR3: CASSLALGGPQHF. CDR3 DNA: TGTGCCAGCAGCTTAGCTTTGGGGGGGCCCCAGCATTTT.

The chain couples TRBV3-1 to TRBJ2-7; the D is unclear. CDR1 and CDR2 (germline): LGHDT, YNNKEL (reference sequence). This CDR3 is 13 amino acids long. The V gene lost 6 bases and the J gene lost 6 bases, with 15 bases spanning the gap. The CDR3 loop is CASSPTFTGEQYF. In DNA, the CDR3 is TGTGCCAGCAGTCCGACCTTCACCGGCGAGCAGTACTTC.

There are many counts of this clonotype. The chain is built from TRBV7-2 and TRBJ2-7; 9 positions match TRBD2. This CDR3 comprises 15 residues. Germline CDR1 is SGHTA and CDR2 is FQGNSA. V lost 1 base to trimming and J lost 3 bases; unmatched junction nucleotides: 4. CDR3 amino acids: CASSLVGTSSYEQYF. The CDR3 DNA follows: TGTGCCAGCAGCTTAGTGGGGACTAGCAGCTACGAGCAGTACTTC. Together with reference TRBV7-2 and TRBJ2-7, the CDR3 gives the full variable domain: GAGVSQSPSNKVTEKGKDVELRCDPISGHTALYWYRQSLGQGLEFLIYFQGNSAPDKSGLPSDRFSAERTGGSVSTLTIQRTQQEDSAVYLCASSLVGTSSYEQYFGPGTRLTVT.

This chain joins TRBV29-1 and TRBJ2-5; D gene ambiguous. The germline CDR1 and CDR2 sequences are SQVTM and ANQGSEA. The CDR3 spans 11 residues. V lost 1 base and J lost 5, with 5 bases in between. The CDR3 reads CSVEGSETQYF. The CDR3 coding sequence is TGCAGCGTTGAAGGGTCGGAGACCCAGTACTTC.

This clonotype was counted a few times. This chain uses TRBV20-1 with TRBJ1-3, with D uncertain. Trimming left V 3 bases short and J 4 bases short, with 16 bases between. This CDR3 contains 15 residues. The germline CDR1 and CDR2 sequences are DFQATT and SNEGSKA (reference sequence). CDR3 protein: CSASPEGLLGNTIYF. The CDR3 DNA is TGCAGTGCTAGTCCAGAGGGCTTGCTGGGAAACACCATATATTTT.

This clonotype was observed a few times. The chain uses TRBV4-2 and TRBJ1-6, with 7 bases lining up with TRBD1. CDR3 length: 18 residues. The ends lost 1 base at V and 0 bases at J; junction bases unmatched: 6. In germline, CDR1 is LGHNA, CDR2 YNFKEQ. Here the CDR3 DNA reads TGTGCCAGCAGCCAAGGGACAGGTGGGGACTCCTATAATTCACCCCTCCACTTT. Encoded protein: CASSQGTGGDSYNSPLHF.

The chain links TRBV6-1 to TRBJ1-1; the D gene is possibly TRBD1 (5 bases). With 6 bases removed from V and 8 bases from J, the gap between germline ends came to 22 bases. CDR3 length: 15 amino acids. Germline V gene lookup returns CDR1 MNHNS and CDR2 SASEGT. The CDR3 here is CASRPGRGVSREAFF. In DNA, the CDR3 is TGTGCCAGCAGGCCTGGCCGGGGGGTCTCTAGAGAAGCTTTCTTT.

The chain's CDR3 is CASSPSVEQFF. The CDR3 DNA sequence: TGTGCCAGCAGCCCCTCGGTAGAGCAGTTCTTC. The chain carries TRBV7-9 and TRBJ2-1, with no clear D. Germline V lookup: CDR1 SEHNR, CDR2 FQNEAQ (reference sequence). The V gene lost 5 bases and the J gene lost 10 bases, with 9 bases spanning the gap. CDR3 length: 11 residues.

A few counts support this clonotype. The chain links TRBV6-6 to TRBJ1-1; possibly TRBD1 for D (5 bases). The CDR3 contains 15 residues. Trimming removed 7 bases at V and 2 bases at J, with 17 bases between. Germline CDR1 MNHNY, CDR2 SVGAGI (reference sequence). CDR3 in DNA: TGTGCCAGCACTCCCGTCGGGACGTTAAACACTGAAGCTTTCTTT. Translation: CASTPVGTLNTEAFF.

J is TRBJ2-1 and V is TRBV23-1; D gene unclear. TRBV23-1 is classed as an ORF, of uncertain function. The CDR3 spans 15 residues. The ends were cut back, 1 base at V and 2 bases at J, with 9 bases in the middle. DNA for the CDR3: TGCGCCAGCAGTCAATTTAAGGGTGCCTACAATGAGCAGTTCTTC. It encodes CASSQFKGAYNEQFF.

This clonotype occurred a few times. The chain carries TRBV20-1 and TRBJ2-5, with TRBD1 matching over 11 bases. V dropped 3 bases and J dropped 5; count of bases not matched to a gene: 8. The CDR3 runs 15 residues. Looked up from germline, CDR1 is DFQATT and CDR2 is SNEGSKA (reference sequence). The CDR3 spells CSASPGQGATETQYF. The CDR3 region has the DNA TGCAGTGCTAGTCCAGGACAGGGGGCTACGGAGACCCAGTACTTC.

A few counts support this clonotype. V usage is TRBV4-2 and J usage is TRBJ2-7; 9 nucleotides line up with TRBD1. The CDR3 is made up of 15 amino acids. CDR1 is LGHNA, CDR2 YNFKEQ, per germline. Trimming took 1 base from V and 1 from J; bases not matched to a gene: 2. CDR3 DNA sequence: TGTGCCAGCAGCCAAGCCGGGACAGGGTCCTACGAGCAGTACTTC. It specifies CASSQAGTGSYEQYF.